The T cell receptor (beta chain) described here comes from a study of OX40 agonist ivuxolimab in advanced cancers. Study-wide results and limits: The average count of expanded clones was higher among CD8+ T cells than among CD4+.

Data came from immunoSEQ multiplex PCR; TCRdb stores just in-frame clones and leaves some out. This sample has about 54,000 clones; roughly nine tenths occur once, and the top ten carry about 12%. Of note for this clone: Its antigen remains unknown.

Sequencing used CD4+ or CD8+ T cells sorted from blood, obtained in a trial of the OX40 agonist ivuxolimab. The source of this sequence is an adult with an advanced solid tumor such as melanoma, head and neck, liver or kidney cancer.

CDR3 DNA: TGCACCAGCAGCCAAGGGGGGGGGAACTATGGCTACACCTTC. Translated, it gives CTSSQGGGNYGYTF. This chain links TRBV1 with TRBJ1-2. TRBV1 has pseudogene status. CDR3 length: 14 residues.